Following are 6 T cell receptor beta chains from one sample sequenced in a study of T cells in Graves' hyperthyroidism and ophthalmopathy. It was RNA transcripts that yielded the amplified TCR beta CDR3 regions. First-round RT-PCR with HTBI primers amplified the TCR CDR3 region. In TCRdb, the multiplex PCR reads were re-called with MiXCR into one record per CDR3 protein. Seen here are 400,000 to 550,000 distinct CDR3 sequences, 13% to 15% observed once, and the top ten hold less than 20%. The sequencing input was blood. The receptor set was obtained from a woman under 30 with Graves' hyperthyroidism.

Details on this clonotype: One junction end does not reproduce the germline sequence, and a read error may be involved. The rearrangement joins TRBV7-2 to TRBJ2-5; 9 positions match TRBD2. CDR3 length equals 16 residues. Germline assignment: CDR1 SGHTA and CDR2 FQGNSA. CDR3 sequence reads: CASSFILAGYEETRYF. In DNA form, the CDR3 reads TGTGCCAGCAGCTTCATTCTAGCGGGATATGAAGAGACCCGGTACTTC.

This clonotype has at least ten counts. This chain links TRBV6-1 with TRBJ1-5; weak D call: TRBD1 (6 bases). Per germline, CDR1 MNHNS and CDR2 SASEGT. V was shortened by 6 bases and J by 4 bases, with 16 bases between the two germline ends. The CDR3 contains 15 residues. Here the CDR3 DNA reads TGTGCCAGCAGCTCCAGGGGTTTTGGGAATCAGCCCCAGCATTTT. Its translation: CASSSRGFGNQPQHF.

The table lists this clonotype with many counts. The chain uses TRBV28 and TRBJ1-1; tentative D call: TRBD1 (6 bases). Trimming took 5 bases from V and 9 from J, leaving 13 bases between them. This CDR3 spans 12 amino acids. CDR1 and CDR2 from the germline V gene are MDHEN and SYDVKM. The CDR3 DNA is TGTGCCAGCAGTCAGACACAGGGTCAAGCTTTCTTT. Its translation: CASSQTQGQAFF.

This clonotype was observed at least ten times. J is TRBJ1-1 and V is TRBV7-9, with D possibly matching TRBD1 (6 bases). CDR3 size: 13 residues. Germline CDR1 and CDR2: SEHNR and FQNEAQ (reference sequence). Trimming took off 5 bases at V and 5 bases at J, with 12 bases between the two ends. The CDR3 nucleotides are TGTGCCAGCAGCCCGACAGGACCAACTGAAGCTTTCTTT. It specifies CASSPTGPTEAFF.

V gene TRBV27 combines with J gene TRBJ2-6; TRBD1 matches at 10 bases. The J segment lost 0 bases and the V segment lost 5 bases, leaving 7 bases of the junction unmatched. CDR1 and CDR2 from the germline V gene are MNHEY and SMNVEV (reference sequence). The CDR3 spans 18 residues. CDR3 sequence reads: CASSRGTGVPSGANVLTF. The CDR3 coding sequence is TGTGCCAGCAGTCGAGGGACAGGGGTCCCCTCTGGGGCCAACGTCCTGACTTTC. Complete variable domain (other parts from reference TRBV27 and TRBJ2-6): EAQVTQNPRYLITVTGKKLTVTCSQNMNHEYMSWYRQDPGLGLRQIYYSMNVEVTDKGDVPEGYKVSRKEKRNFPLILESPSPNQTSLYFCASSRGTGVPSGANVLTFGAGSRLTVL.

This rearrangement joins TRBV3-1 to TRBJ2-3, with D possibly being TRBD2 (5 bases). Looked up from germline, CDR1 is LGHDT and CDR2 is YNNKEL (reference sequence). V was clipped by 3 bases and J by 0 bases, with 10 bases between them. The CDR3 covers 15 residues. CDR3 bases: TGTGCCAGCAGCCAGCGGTGGACTAGCACAGATACGCAGTATTTT. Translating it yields CASSQRWTSTDTQYF.